The 23 T cell receptor beta chains in this list originate from one sample, sequenced in a study of T cell repertoires in cytomegalovirus infection. MiXCR, applied by TCRdb to the reads, yields one record per CDR3 protein. Of around 530,000 distinct CDR3 sequences detected, around a quarter appear once; the ten largest clones hold less than 15%. Sequencing used PBMCs. These receptors came from a human donor in good health (CMV status not recorded). Some clones in this sample may be carry-over from other donors' samples.

This rearrangement joins TRBV4-1 to TRBJ2-7, with 7 bases lining up with TRBD1. There are 15 residues in the CDR3. Germline V gene data show CDR1 as MGHRA and CDR2 as YSYEKL. The V gene end was trimmed by 1 base and the J gene end by 1 base; junction bases not matched to a gene: 4. Here the CDR3 reads CASSQVPGQSYEQYF. CDR3 nucleotides: TGCGCCAGCAGCCAAGTCCCGGGACAGTCCTACGAGCAGTACTTC.

CDR3 protein: CASSIAQASEAFF. CDR3 nucleotides: TGTGCCAGTAGTATAGCACAGGCGTCTGAAGCTTTCTTT. The chain combines TRBV19 with TRBJ1-1; tentatively, D is TRBD1 (5 bases). This CDR3 comprises 13 residues. V was shortened by 1 base and J by 6 bases, with 9 bases between the two germline ends. The germline gives CDR1 LNHDA, CDR2 SQIVND (reference sequence).

This clonotype occurred many times. The chain recombines TRBV6-1 with TRBJ2-7; D is perhaps TRBD2 (6 bases). Trimming pared 5 bases from V and 5 bases from J, leaving 25 bases between. The V gene's germline CDR1 is MNHNS and CDR2 SASEGT. The CDR3 sequence is 17 residues long. CDR3 sequence: CASSTVEGEVFVHEQYF. The CDR3 DNA reads TGTGCCAGCAGTACTGTGGAGGGAGAGGTATTCGTCCACGAGCAGTACTTC.

This clonotype appeared a few times. V and J are TRBV27 and TRBJ2-7; D possibly corresponds to TRBD2 (5 bases). Germline V gene lookup returns CDR1 MNHEY and CDR2 SMNVEV (reference sequence). Trimming removed 4 bases from V and 2 bases from J, with 12 bases in between. CDR3 size: 14 residues. The CDR3 here is CASSWERSTYEQYF. The CDR3 nucleotides are TGTGCCAGCAGTTGGGAGCGGTCCACCTACGAGCAGTACTTC.

The genes are TRBV19 and TRBJ1-4, with D hard to call. The germline V gene has CDR1 LNHDA and CDR2 SQIVND (reference sequence). V lost 7 bases and J 10 bases, leaving 13 bases between the germline ends. The CDR3 totals 12 residues. The CDR3 DNA follows: TGTGCCAGTAAAGTACAATACGGAAAACTGTTTTTT. Translating gives CASKVQYGKLFF.

This clonotype was seen a handful of times. CDR3 sequence: CASSQLASPFSPLRQYF. The CDR3 DNA follows: TGTGCCAGCAGCCAACTGGCTAGTCCCTTTTCGCCCCTACGGCAGTACTTC. V and J are TRBV4-2 and TRBJ2-7, with D unresolved. The CDR3 is 17 residues long. Germline CDR1 is LGHNA and CDR2 is YNFKEQ. The ends were cut back, 2 bases at V and 9 bases at J, with 26 bases in the middle.

Here the CDR3 reads CASSSRRPTGGPEGGYTF. CDR3 nucleotides: TGTGCCAGCAGCTCGCGACGCCCGACAGGCGGGCCCGAGGGTGGCTACACCTTC. V gene TRBV7-4 combines with J gene TRBJ1-2, with a tentative D call TRBD1 (6 bases). Per germline, CDR1 SGHVT and CDR2 SQSDAQ. V gave up 4 bases and J gave up 7 bases, with 28 bases separating them. This CDR3 spans 18 amino acids.

V is TRBV7-2 and J is TRBJ1-5; D ambiguous. With 1 base removed from V and 6 bases from J, the gap between germline ends came to 7 bases. The germline gives CDR1 SGHTA, CDR2 FQGNSA. This CDR3 has 13 residues. This CDR3 is CASSLEVGQPQHF. The CDR3 nucleotides read TGTGCCAGCAGCTTAGAAGTAGGTCAGCCCCAGCATTTT. Full variable domain (missing parts from reference TRBV7-2 and TRBJ1-5): GAGVSQSPSNKVTEKGKDVELRCDPISGHTALYWYRQSLGQGLEFLIYFQGNSAPDKSGLPSDRFSAERTGGSVSTLTIQRTQQEDSAVYLCASSLEVGQPQHFGDGTRLSIL.

This clonotype turned up a few times. V usage is TRBV11-2 and J usage is TRBJ2-1, with TRBD2 identical over 7 bases. In germline, CDR1 is SGHAT, CDR2 FQNNGV. The V gene end was trimmed by 5 bases and the J gene end by 2 bases; junction bases not matched to a gene: 6. This CDR3 has 15 amino acids. The CDR3 reads CASSPRGRAYNEQFF. The CDR3 DNA follows: TGTGCCAGCAGCCCGCGGGGGAGAGCCTACAATGAGCAGTTCTTC.

About this clonotype: A much bigger clone sits one base away, suggesting this may be a read error. J is TRBJ2-3 and V is TRBV7-9, with D perhaps being TRBD1 or TRBD2 (5 bases each). CDR3 length: 13 residues. Germline values: CDR1 SEHNR, CDR2 FQNEAQ (reference sequence). The CDR3 DNA is TGTGCCAGCAGCCCAAGAGGGGCAGATAGGCAGTATTTT. Translation gives CASSPRGADRQYF.

This clonotype was seen more than once but under ten times. The chain couples TRBV6-1 to TRBJ1-1; no firm D call. The germline CDR1 and CDR2 sequences are MNHNS and SASEGT. Between the trimmed V and J ends, which lost 6 bases and 1 base, there was a span of 12 bases. This CDR3 is 14 amino acids long. DNA of the CDR3: TGTGCCAGCAGCTTTACCCTTACGAACACTGAAGCTTTCTTT. This translates into CASSFTLTNTEAFF.

J is TRBJ1-1 and V is TRBV27, with D unclear. The CDR3 has 12 amino acids. The germline gives CDR1 MNHEY, CDR2 SMNVEV (reference sequence). V shed 1 base and J shed 10 bases, with 10 bases lying between them. The DNA of the CDR3 is TGTGCCAGCAGTTTATATGGAGGGCTAGCTTTCTTT. It translates to CASSLYGGLAFF.

The V call is TRBV14, the J call TRBJ1-2; 12 nucleotides align to TRBD1. Germline trimming cut 4 bases from V and 5 bases from J; bases unmatched to any gene: 5. Germline V gene data show CDR1 as SGHDN and CDR2 as FVKESK. The CDR3 length is 15 residues. The DNA for the CDR3 is TGTGCCAGCAGCCGAGGGACAGGGGGCGCGTATGGCTACACCTTC. This translates into CASSRGTGGAYGYTF.

V and J are TRBV19 and TRBJ1-5; tentative D call: TRBD1 (6 bases). This CDR3 comprises 15 residues. V lost 3 bases, J lost 3 bases, and 12 bases lay in between. Germline-derived CDR1 and CDR2 are LNHDA and SQIVND (reference sequence). CDR3 nucleotide sequence: TGTGCCAGTAGTATGAACAGGGTTGACAATCAGCCCCAGCATTTT. It encodes CASSMNRVDNQPQHF.

A few counts support this clonotype. The J gene is TRBJ2-3, the V gene TRBV7-6; TRBD2 aligns across 13 bases. The J segment lost 6 bases and the V segment lost 5 bases, leaving 8 bases of the junction unmatched. Germline CDR1 SGHVS, CDR2 FNYEAQ. This CDR3 contains 16 residues. The CDR3 sequence is CASSLGLAGLRDTQYF. The CDR3 bases are TGTGCCAGCAGCCTGGGACTAGCGGGGCTACGGGATACGCAGTATTTT.

On this clonotype: One end of the junction fails to match germline, which may point to a read error. This chain connects TRBV4-1 to TRBJ2-7; 7 bases fit TRBD1. CDR1 is MGHRA, CDR2 YSYEKL, per germline. This CDR3 is 15 amino acids long. CDR3 nucleotides: TGTGCCAGCAGCACCCGCCTGACAGGGCAGGACGAGCAGTACTTC. Translating it yields CASSTRLTGQDEQYF.

A few counts support this clonotype. V is TRBV11-2 and J is TRBJ2-1, with no clear D. Germline CDR1 SGHAT, CDR2 FQNNGV. V dropped 5 bases and J dropped 8 bases, with 13 bases sitting between them. This CDR3 has 13 amino acids. DNA of the CDR3: TGTGCCAGCAGCCCCCCGTCGATGGATGAGCAGTTCTTC. Amino acid sequence: CASSPPSMDEQFF. The full variable domain, completed using reference TRBV11-2 and TRBJ2-1, is EAGVAQSPRYKIIEKRQSVAFWCNPISGHATLYWYQQILGQGPKLLIQFQNNGVVDDSQLPKDRFSAERLKGVDSTLKIQPAKLEDSAVYLCASSPPSMDEQFFGPGTRLTVL.

This clonotype was found a few times. The CDR3 coding sequence is TGCGCCAGCAGAATACAGGGGGCGCGGGAGCAGTACGTC. Its translation: CASRIQGAREQYV. The V and J genes are TRBV23-1 and TRBJ2-7, with 9 bases identical to TRBD1. TRBV23-1 is labeled an ORF, and its function is uncertain. The CDR3 runs 13 residues. J lost 7 bases, V lost 6 bases, and 7 bases had no gene match.

The chain has TRBV19 and TRBJ2-1; D unresolved. Per germline, CDR1 LNHDA and CDR2 SQIVND (reference sequence). There are 18 residues in the CDR3. Trimming removed 3 bases at V and 3 bases at J, with 21 bases between. CDR3 DNA: TGTGCCAGTAGTATTGGCAGGACCTCCTTCACGGACTACAATGAGCAGTTCTTC. It yields the protein CASSIGRTSFTDYNEQFF.

CDR3 protein: CATQDRFNVESYNEQFF. The CDR3 coding sequence is TGTGCCACTCAGGACAGGTTCAATGTAGAGTCCTACAATGAGCAGTTCTTC. The rearrangement uses TRBV11-1 and TRBJ2-1; 7 nucleotides align to TRBD1. Germline CDR1 is SGHAT and CDR2 is FQDESV (reference sequence). This CDR3 spans 17 amino acids. V lost 10 bases and J lost 1; bases outside the gene matches: 16. Variable domain in full (rest from reference TRBV11-1 and TRBJ2-1): EAEVAQSPRYKITEKSQAVAFWCDPISGHATLYWYRQILGQGPELLVQFQDESVVDDSQLPKDRFSAERLKGVDSTLKIQPAELGDSAMYLCATQDRFNVESYNEQFFGPGTRLTVL.

This chain connects TRBV11-2 to TRBJ2-3; TRBD1 agrees at 9 bases. CDR3 size: 15 residues. Germline lookup yields CDR1 SGHAT and CDR2 FQNNGV. V shed 1 base, J shed 3 bases, and the junction held 2 bases outside the gene matches. In DNA form, the CDR3 reads TGTGCCAGCAGCTTAGTTGGGACAGGGACAGATACGCAGTATTTT. The encoded protein is CASSLVGTGTDTQYF.

This clonotype showed up just a few times. The V call is TRBV20-1, the J call TRBJ2-7; TRBD1 is a possible D gene (6 bases). V was shortened by 2 bases and J by 2 bases, with 13 bases between the two germline ends. Germline V gives CDR1 DFQATT, CDR2 SNEGSKA (reference sequence). The CDR3 extends over 14 amino acids. The chain's CDR3 is CSARSRTETYEQYF. The CDR3 DNA reads TGCAGTGCTAGATCTCGGACAGAGACCTACGAGCAGTACTTC.

This sequence joins TRBV20-1 and TRBJ2-7; D gene unclear. Germline V gives CDR1 DFQATT, CDR2 SNEGSKA (reference sequence). Trimming took off 4 bases at V and 2 bases at J, with 9 bases between the two ends. The CDR3 extends over 12 amino acids. The CDR3 loop reads CSATDAAYEQYF. CDR3 in DNA: TGCAGTGCTACGGACGCGGCCTACGAGCAGTACTTC.